Following are 7 T cell receptor beta chains from one sample sequenced in a study of cytomegalovirus exposure and HLA in healthy donors. PCR involved 60 Vbeta and 13 Jbeta primers. Data came from immunoSEQ multiplex PCR; TCRdb stores just in-frame clones and leaves some out. The sample lists 150,000 to 200,000 clones; around 86% were seen once. The sequenced sample consisted of PBMCs. The source is a woman under 30 in good health and CMV-seronegative.

The chain joins TRBV30 to TRBJ2-2; 8 bases map to TRBD2. The J segment lost 3 bases and the V segment lost 2 bases, leaving 5 bases of the junction unmatched. Germline V gives CDR1 GTSNPN, CDR2 SVGIG (reference sequence). The CDR3 runs 15 residues. This CDR3 is CAWSSAGGHTGELFF. The CDR3 DNA reads as TGTGCCTGGAGTAGCGCGGGAGGACACACCGGGGAGCTGTTTTTT.

The DNA for the CDR3 is TGCGCCAGCAGCTCCGGGACAGCAGGAAATGAGCAGTTCTTC. It specifies CASSSGTAGNEQFF. V and J are TRBV5-1 and TRBJ2-1; 7 bases are a match to TRBD1. Trimming removed 3 bases from V and 7 bases from J; junction bases left unmatched: 7. CDR1 SGHRS and CDR2 YFSETQ come from the germline V gene. The CDR3 loop spans 14 amino acids.

V gene TRBV5-1 combines with J gene TRBJ2-2, with D hard to call. Trimming cost V 2 bases and J 6 bases, with 11 bases left between them. Germline assignment: CDR1 SGHRS and CDR2 YFSETQ. CDR3 length: 14 residues. CDR3 bases: TGCGCCAGCAGCTTTGTGCGAGGCGCCGGGGAGCTGTTTTTT. Translation gives CASSFVRGAGELFF.

The chain recombines TRBV5-1 with TRBJ1-2, with TRBD1 as a possible D gene (5 bases). Trimming stripped 2 bases from V and 3 bases from J, with 14 bases between. CDR1 is SGHRS and CDR2 is YFSETQ in the germline V gene. The CDR3 is 15 amino acids. The CDR3 here is CASSFTGYEDYGYTF. CDR3 DNA: TGCGCCAGCAGCTTCACAGGCTACGAAGACTATGGCTACACCTTC.

This clone appeared once. This sequence joins TRBV2 and TRBJ1-2; D may be TRBD1 (5 bases). CDR1 and CDR2 (germline): SNHLY, FYNNEI. The CDR3 is made up of 14 amino acids. V was cut by 6 bases and J by 2 bases, with 13 bases left in between. The CDR3 nucleotides read TGTGCCAGCAGACGCCAGGGACTGAACTATGGCTACACCTTC. Protein product: CASRRQGLNYGYTF.

The chain joins TRBV7-6 to TRBJ2-2; 7 nucleotides line up with TRBD2. The CDR3 length is 19 residues. CDR1 and CDR2 (germline): SGHVS, FNYEAQ. The V and J ends lost 2 bases and 3 bases, in that order; junction bases with no gene match: 15. CDR3 amino acids: CASSLPGDYREDDTGELFF. CDR3 nucleotide sequence: TGTGCCAGCAGCTTACCCGGAGATTATCGGGAGGACGACACCGGGGAGCTGTTTTTT.

This clone was seen just once. This chain links TRBV5-5 with TRBJ2-3, with a possible D match to TRBD1 (6 bases). V was cut by 2 bases and J by 6 bases, with 13 bases left in between. CDR3 length equals 14 residues. Germline V gene sequence: CDR1 SGHKS, CDR2 YYEKEE (reference sequence). This CDR3 reads CASSLLQGPDTQYF. DNA for the CDR3: TGTGCCAGCAGCTTATTACAGGGCCCCGATACGCAGTATTTT. Drawing the rest from reference TRBV5-5 and TRBJ2-3, the complete variable domain is DAGVTQSPTHLIKTRGQQVTLRCSPISGHKSVSWYQQVLGQGPQFIFQYYEKEERGRGNFPDRFSARQFPNYSSELNVNALLLGDSALYLCASSLLQGPDTQYFGPGTRLTVL.